Following are 23 T cell receptor beta chains from one sample sequenced in a study of blood T cell repertoires in COVID-19. Here immunoSEQ multiplex PCR was the method, and the copy in TCRdb shows in-frame clones only, minus some. The table lists about 310,000 clones, about 91% of them singletons. Sequencing was performed on PBMCs or T cells enriched from blood (not recorded which). These TCRs come from a middle-aged woman who had recovered from COVID-19.

The V call is TRBV9, the J call TRBJ1-2; 9 bases map to TRBD1. Germline V gene lookup returns CDR1 SGDLS and CDR2 YYNGEE. The CDR3 contains 16 residues. V dropped 0 bases and J dropped 5; count of bases not matched to a gene: 8. This chain's CDR3 is CASSVGGQGLLYGYTF. The DNA for the CDR3 is TGTGCCAGCAGCGTAGGGGGACAGGGCTTGTTGTATGGCTACACCTTC.

The chain couples TRBV3-1 (or the pseudogene TRBV3-2) to TRBJ1-4; the match to TRBD1 covers 12 bases. The CDR3 is 17 amino acids. V shed 5 bases and J 2 bases; nucleotides not matched to a gene: 6. CDR1 LGHDT and CDR2 YNNKEL come from the germline V gene (reference sequence). CDR3 amino acids: CASSKGQGASTNEKLFF. CDR3 nucleotide sequence: TGTGCCAGCAGCAAGGGACAGGGGGCTTCGACTAATGAAAAACTGTTTTTT.

The chain combines TRBV6-5 with TRBJ1-1; D is undetermined. The CDR3 runs to 15 residues. The V gene lost 5 bases and the J gene lost 4 bases, with 17 bases spanning the gap. Germline V gene lookup returns CDR1 MNHEY and CDR2 SVGAGI. The CDR3 region is CASSRLQRYSTEAFF. CDR3 in DNA: TGTGCCAGCAGTCGCCTTCAACGTTATAGCACTGAAGCTTTCTTT.

The chain has TRBV28 and TRBJ2-7; perhaps TRBD1 as D (5 bases). V shed 2 bases and J shed 1 base, with 9 bases lying between them. The CDR3 has 14 amino acids. CDR1 is MDHEN and CDR2 is SYDVKM in the germline V gene. The CDR3 loop reads CASSLMGPSYEQYF. The CDR3 DNA reads as TGTGCCAGCAGTTTAATGGGGCCATCCTACGAGCAGTACTTC.

The gene calls are TRBV18 and TRBJ1-1; perhaps TRBD1 as D (6 bases). Germline V gene data show CDR1 as KGHSH and CDR2 as LQKENI. This CDR3 is 17 amino acids long. Trimming removed 3 bases from V and 0 bases from J, with 17 bases in between. The DNA for the CDR3 is TGTGCCAGCTCACCCCCGGGACAAGGTATCATGAACACTGAAGCTTTCTTT. It is translated as CASSPPGQGIMNTEAFF.

V and J are TRBV9 and TRBJ2-1; 8 positions agree with TRBD2. CDR1 SGDLS and CDR2 YYNGEE come from the germline V gene. CDR3 size: 16 residues. Trimming at V came to 4 bases and at J to 2 bases, leaving 8 bases not matched to a gene. CDR3 residues: CASSLTQRGTYNEQFF. The CDR3 DNA is TGTGCCAGCAGCCTAACCCAGCGGGGGACCTACAATGAGCAGTTCTTC.

As to this clone: Other DNA sequences in the same sample also yield this CDR3. This chain connects TRBV5-1 to TRBJ2-7, with TRBD1 matching over 8 bases. The J segment lost 4 bases and the V segment lost 2 bases, leaving 5 bases of the junction unmatched. Per the germline V gene, CDR1 is SGHRS and CDR2 is YFSETQ. The CDR3 extends over 14 amino acids. The chain's CDR3 is CASSFGDRGYEQYF. Written as DNA, the CDR3 is TGCGCCAGCAGCTTTGGCGACAGGGGTTACGAGCAGTACTTC.

V is TRBV13 and J is TRBJ1-2; TRBD1 is a possible D gene (5 bases). The germline V gene has CDR1 PRHDT and CDR2 FYEKMQ (reference sequence). Deletions cut 5 bases from V and 4 bases from J, with 11 bases between. The CDR3 is 13 amino acids. CDR3 bases: TGTGCCAGCAGCCCTCAGGGAGGCTATGGCTACACCTTC. As protein: CASSPQGGYGYTF.

In this sample, this clone turned up a few times. This sequence joins TRBV2 and TRBJ2-1; the D is unclear. The CDR3 loop spans 15 amino acids. Germline V gene sequence: CDR1 SNHLY, CDR2 FYNNEI. The V end was cut by 6 bases, the J end by 0 bases, with 12 bases between. As DNA, the CDR3 is TGTGCCAGCAGCGTTAGCAGAGACTCCTACAATGAGCAGTTCTTC. It encodes CASSVSRDSYNEQFF.

The chain recombines TRBV6-2 or TRBV6-3 with TRBJ2-7; 13 bases are a match to TRBD2. The V and J ends lost 4 bases and 9 bases, in that order; junction bases with no gene match: 15. This CDR3 comprises 17 residues. The germline V gene has CDR1 MNHEY and CDR2 SVGEGT. The CDR3 DNA is TGTGCCAGCAGTTCCCATTTACTAGCGGGAGGGCCAAGGAGGCAGTACTTC. As protein: CASSSHLLAGGPRRQYF.

The V gene is TRBV28, the J gene TRBJ1-2; D gene ambiguous. The ends were cut back, 6 bases at V and 6 bases at J, with 5 bases in the middle. From germline, CDR1 is MDHEN and CDR2 SYDVKM. The CDR3 is 10 amino acids. The CDR3 DNA is TGTGCCAGCAGCTCGGATGGCTACACCTTC. Its protein product is CASSSDGYTF.

This chain joins TRBV30 and TRBJ1-1; D is uncertain. There are 13 residues in the CDR3. Looked up from germline, CDR1 is GTSNPN and CDR2 is SVGIG (reference sequence). V gave up 1 base and J gave up 3 bases, with 9 bases separating them. CDR3 residues: CAWSERGYTEAFF. CDR3 coding DNA: TGTGCCTGGAGTGAGCGGGGTTACACTGAAGCTTTCTTT. The full variable domain, in which reference TRBV30 and TRBJ1-1 provide the parts outside the CDR3, is SQTIHQWPATLVQPVGSPLSLECTVEGTSNPNLYWYRQAAGRGLQLLFYSVGIGQISSEVPQNLSASRPQDRQFILSSKKLLLSDSGFYLCAWSERGYTEAFFGQGTRLTVV.

The V call is TRBV9, the J call TRBJ2-2; a weak D match, TRBD2 (6 bases). Germline CDR1 is SGDLS and CDR2 is YYNGEE. Trimming cost V 1 base and J 0 bases, with 10 bases left between them. The CDR3 loop spans 16 amino acids. DNA of the CDR3: TGTGCCAGCAGCGTACGCGGGGACGCGAACACCGGGGAGCTGTTTTTT. It specifies CASSVRGDANTGELFF.

This chain links TRBV10-3 with TRBJ2-3; tentatively, D is TRBD2 (6 bases). The CDR3 has 15 residues. CDR1 is ENHRY and CDR2 is SYGVKD in the germline V gene. V was shortened by 6 bases and J by 2 bases, with 15 bases between the two germline ends. CDR3 region: CAISPTSTYTDTQYF. The CDR3 DNA follows: TGTGCCATCAGCCCGACTAGTACCTACACAGATACGCAGTATTTT.

The chain has TRBV5-3 and TRBJ2-1, with 7 bases lining up with TRBD1. TRBV5-3 is an open reading frame, and its role is uncertain. The CDR3 has 16 amino acids. J gave up 7 bases and V 6 bases, and 16 bases lay outside the gene matches. The CDR3 DNA sequence: TGTGCCAGAATGAAGGGGGCGAAGTGTGGTCGGAATGAGCAGTTCTTC. This encodes CARMKGAKCGRNEQFF.

V gene TRBV7-2 combines with J gene TRBJ2-3, with D possibly matching TRBD2 (6 bases). The CDR3 is 16 residues long. CDR1 and CDR2 (germline): SGHTA, FQGNSA. Trimming stripped 4 bases from V and 0 bases from J, with 14 bases between. The CDR3 reads CASSSIGSGSTDTQYF. CDR3 bases: TGTGCCAGCAGCTCCATCGGGAGCGGGAGCACAGATACGCAGTATTTT.

V gene TRBV10-3 combines with J gene TRBJ2-1, with TRBD2 as a possible D gene (5 bases). Trimming removed 4 bases from V and 9 bases from J, with 13 bases in between. Germline CDR1 is ENHRY and CDR2 is SYGVKD. The CDR3 loop spans 13 amino acids. CDR3: CAISVGEGFEQFF. CDR3 DNA sequence: TGTGCCATCAGTGTCGGTGAGGGATTTGAGCAGTTCTTC.

This chain connects TRBV27 to TRBJ1-1; D not certain. The CDR3 contains 11 residues. The V gene lost 3 bases and the J gene lost 5 bases, with 4 bases spanning the gap. Germline CDR1 reads MNHEY; CDR2 reads SMNVEV (reference sequence). The CDR3 loop is CASSFGTEAFF. CDR3 sequence (DNA): TGTGCCAGCAGTTTCGGGACTGAAGCTTTCTTT.

J is TRBJ2-7 and V is TRBV6-6; D may be TRBD1 (6 bases). Trimming stripped 3 bases from V and 4 bases from J, with 13 bases between. Germline values: CDR1 MNHNY, CDR2 SVGAGI (reference sequence). CDR3 size: 14 residues. The CDR3 DNA is TGTGCCAGCAGTTATCCCCCAGGGGAATACGAGCAGTACTTC. It is translated as CASSYPPGEYEQYF.

This clone has just a few counts. This chain connects TRBV9 to TRBJ1-4; TRBD1 might be the D (6 bases). CDR3 length: 15 residues. V lost 4 bases to trimming and J lost 5 bases, with 15 bases between them. Germline CDR1 and CDR2: SGDLS and YYNGEE. CDR3 sequence (DNA): TGTGCCAGCAGCTTAGGACAGCAATCGAATGAAAAACTGTTTTTT. As protein: CASSLGQQSNEKLFF.

The chain uses TRBV19 and TRBJ1-1; 8 nucleotides line up with TRBD1. V gave up 6 bases and J gave up 3 bases; unmatched junction bases: 3. Germline-derived CDR1 and CDR2 are LNHDA and SQIVND (reference sequence). The CDR3 extends over 13 amino acids. The CDR3 sequence is CASSRGPDTEAFF. The CDR3 DNA sequence: TGTGCCAGTAGCAGGGGGCCGGACACTGAAGCTTTCTTT.

This chain links TRBV27 with TRBJ2-1; tentatively, D is TRBD2 (6 bases). The CDR3 is made up of 15 amino acids. Germline lookup yields CDR1 MNHEY and CDR2 SMNVEV (reference sequence). V shed 9 bases and J shed 2 bases, with 17 bases lying between them. The CDR3 protein is CASNDAGRTYNEQFF. The CDR3 coding sequence is TGTGCCAGTAACGATGCGGGACGGACCTACAATGAGCAGTTCTTC.

Here the CDR3 reads CASSSTSGRLYNEQFF. The CDR3, as DNA: TGTGCCAGCAGCTCAACTAGCGGCCGCCTCTACAATGAGCAGTTCTTC. This chain uses TRBV11-1 with TRBJ2-1, with TRBD2 identical over 8 bases. The CDR3 runs to 16 residues. V lost 4 bases, J lost 3 bases, and 8 bases stayed unmatched. From germline, CDR1 is SGHAT and CDR2 FQDESV (reference sequence).